This entry lists 30 T cell receptor beta chains sequenced from one sample in a study of immune characterization of retroperitoneal liposarcoma. TCRdb re-called the PCR reads through MiXCR, storing one row per CDR3 protein. The repertoire includes approximately 11,000 distinct CDR3 sequences, approximately 35% of them detected once, and under 25% sits in the top ten. Sequencing was performed on tumor tissue. The receptors here all came from a male donor with retroperitoneal liposarcoma.

This clonotype was counted only a few times. The chain couples TRBV12-3 or TRBV12-4 to TRBJ2-1; D is unresolved. The germline V and J ends were trimmed by 5 bases and 9 bases, with 8 bases remaining between them. There are 11 residues in the CDR3. DNA for the CDR3: TGTGCCAGCAGTCCTGGAACTGAGCAGTTCTTC. It is translated as CASSPGTEQFF.

V and J are TRBV6-5 and TRBJ2-1; no firm D call. Judging by the DNA end, TRBJ2-7 fits better; the J call may be wrong. CDR3 length equals 12 residues. The germline V gene encodes CDR1 MNHEY and CDR2 SVGAGI. This CDR3 is CASSSLYNEQYF. The CDR3, as DNA: TGTGCCAGCAGTTCTCTCTACAATGAGCAGTACTTC.

This clonotype showed up many times. CDR3 residues: CASSRSTPGAGELFF. The DNA for the CDR3 is TGTGCCAGCAGCCGCAGTACACCGGGGGCCGGGGAGCTGTTTTTT. V usage is TRBV4-2 and J usage is TRBJ2-2, with D possibly being TRBD2 (6 bases). The CDR3 is 15 amino acids. CDR1 and CDR2 from the germline V gene are LGHNA and YNFKEQ. V gave up 4 bases and J gave up 6 bases, with 15 bases separating them.

J is TRBJ2-1 and V is TRBV6-2 or TRBV6-3; 12 bases map to TRBD2. This CDR3 comprises 16 residues. With 5 bases clipped from V and 8 bases from J, the junction kept 10 bases outside the gene matches. Germline assignment: CDR1 MNHEY and CDR2 SVGEGT. In DNA form, the CDR3 reads TGTGCCAGCAGTGAAATCGGATCTAGCGGGAGGGATGAGCAGTTCTTC. Its translation: CASSEIGSSGRDEQFF.

The sample holds a few counts of this clonotype. The chain carries TRBV6-1 and TRBJ2-1; D not certain. The J call may be wrong; the DNA end is better matched by TRBJ2-7. CDR1 MNHNS and CDR2 SASEGT come from the germline V gene. The CDR3 is 13 amino acids. Written as DNA, the CDR3 is TGTGCCAGCAGTGTTTCAGGTCTTAATGAGCAGTACTTC. Protein sequence: CASSVSGLNEQYF.

The chain couples TRBV7-2 to TRBJ1-1; D ambiguous. Germline assignment: CDR1 SGHTA and CDR2 FQGNSA. The V end lost 4 bases, the J end lost 6 bases, and 12 bases lay between the germline ends. This CDR3 spans 13 amino acids. CDR3 protein: CASSSRLEAEAFF. As DNA, the CDR3 is TGTGCCAGCAGCTCGAGACTGGAGGCTGAAGCTTTCTTT.

This clonotype was detected a few times. The rearrangement links TRBV6-1 to TRBJ2-1; weak D call: TRBD2 (5 bases). This CDR3 comprises 15 residues. The germline gives CDR1 MNHNS, CDR2 SASEGT. V lost 5 bases and J 8 bases, leaving 19 bases between the germline ends. The CDR3 region has the DNA TGTGCCAGCAGTTTCTTCGCGCGGGTCGGCGATGAGCAGTTCTTC. This encodes CASSFFARVGDEQFF.

This chain's CDR3 is CASRPKGLTYNEQFF. The CDR3 bases are TGTGCCAGCAGACCTAAAGGACTCACATACAATGAGCAGTTCTTC. J is TRBJ2-1 and V is TRBV6-6, with D perhaps matching TRBD2 (5 bases). In germline, CDR1 is MNHNY, CDR2 SVGAGI (reference sequence). This CDR3 has 15 residues. The V and J ends lost 6 bases and 4 bases respectively, with 16 bases between them.

This clonotype came up many times. The chain has TRBV6-1 and TRBJ2-4; D call uncertain. There are 14 residues in the CDR3. Trimming removed 1 base from V and 1 base from J, with 5 bases in between. CDR1 is MNHNS, CDR2 SASEGT, per germline. The DNA for the CDR3 is TGTGCCAGCAGTGAAGGGGGTGCCAAAAACATTCAGTACTTC. It codes for CASSEGGAKNIQYF.

This chain joins TRBV6-2 or TRBV6-3 and TRBJ2-7, with 10 bases matching TRBD2. The J call may be wrong; the DNA end is better matched by TRBJ2-1. Germline V gene data show CDR1 as MNHEY and CDR2 as SVGEGT. This CDR3 spans 14 amino acids. CDR3: CASLPSGSYNEQFF. The CDR3 bases are TGTGCCAGCCTCCCTAGCGGGAGCTACAATGAGCAGTTCTTC.

This clonotype was picked up a small number of times. The rearrangement links TRBV27 to TRBJ2-1; D remains unclear. Trimming shortened V by 3 bases and J by 0 bases, and 3 bases separated the two germline ends. Germline values: CDR1 MNHEY, CDR2 SMNVEV (reference sequence). This CDR3 comprises 13 residues. The CDR3 nucleotides are TGTGCCAGCAGTTTGAGCTCCTACAATGAGCAGTTCTTC. Its protein is CASSLSSYNEQFF.

The table lists this clonotype with many counts. This chain joins TRBV7-2 and TRBJ2-6; TRBD1 is a possible D gene (6 bases). With 4 bases removed from V and 0 bases from J, the gap between germline ends came to 13 bases. CDR1 is SGHTA and CDR2 is FQGNSA in the germline V gene. This CDR3 has 17 residues. The CDR3 DNA reads as TGTGCCAGCAGCTCTGGACAGTCTTACTCTGGGGCCAACGTCCTGACTTTC. It encodes CASSSGQSYSGANVLTF.

In this sample, this clonotype turned up many times. V gene TRBV7-8 combines with J gene TRBJ2-1; 11 nucleotides agree with TRBD2. CDR1 SGHVS and CDR2 FQNEAQ come from the germline V gene. The V and J ends lost 6 bases and 10 bases, in that order; junction bases with no gene match: 14. This CDR3 comprises 16 residues. The CDR3, as DNA: TGTGCCAGCAGGATGTACACTAGCGGGAGAATCTACGAGCAGTTCTTC. It specifies CASRMYTSGRIYEQFF.

The chain has TRBV6-1 and TRBJ2-7, with 7 nucleotides matching TRBD1. The length of the CDR3 is 14 residues. V lost 3 bases to trimming and J lost 0 bases; unmatched junction nucleotides: 2. The germline V gene has CDR1 MNHNS and CDR2 SASEGT. Here the CDR3 DNA reads TGTGCCAGCAGTGAGGGACAGAGCTCCTACGAGCAGTACGTC. Protein product: CASSEGQSSYEQYV.

In this sample, this clonotype turned up a few times. The chain recombines TRBV7-8 with TRBJ2-1; 9 bases fit TRBD1. The CDR3 loop spans 16 amino acids. V was clipped by 1 base and J by 10 bases; unmatched bases: 11. The V gene's germline CDR1 is SGHVS and CDR2 FQNEAQ. In nucleotides, the CDR3 is TGTGCCAGCAGCTTAGTGCCCGGGACAGGGTTGTACGAGCAGTTCTTC. Its protein is CASSLVPGTGLYEQFF.

This clonotype has ten or more counts. This rearrangement joins TRBV7-2 to TRBJ2-1; no clear D gene. This CDR3 spans 15 amino acids. V was clipped by 5 bases and J by 0 bases, with 11 bases between them. Germline CDR1 is SGHTA and CDR2 is FQGNSA. CDR3 residues: CASSRTSSSYNEQFF. The CDR3 DNA follows: TGTGCCAGCAGCCGGACGTCAAGCTCCTACAATGAGCAGTTCTTC.

The sample holds a few counts of this clonotype. The CDR3 coding sequence is TGTGCCAGCAGAACTAGCGGGATCGCCTACAATGAGCAGTTCTTC. Amino acids: CASRTSGIAYNEQFF. This chain uses TRBV28 with TRBJ2-1, with TRBD2 identical over 10 bases. V was pared by 6 bases and J by 2 bases, with 4 bases of the junction left unmatched. The CDR3 has 15 amino acids. Germline loops: CDR1 MDHEN, CDR2 SYDVKM. Filled out from reference TRBV28 and TRBJ2-1, the complete variable domain reads DVKVTQSSRYLVKRTGEKVFLECVQDMDHENMFWYRQDPGLGLRLIYFSYDVKMKEKGDIPEGYSVSREKKERFSLILESASTNQTSMYLCASRTSGIAYNEQFFGPGTRLTVL.

V is TRBV6-1 and J is TRBJ2-3, with D perhaps being TRBD1 or TRBD2 (5 bases each). This CDR3 region has 14 residues. Germline V lookup: CDR1 MNHNS, CDR2 SASEGT. The ends were cut back, 0 bases at V and 1 base at J, with 5 bases in the middle. The CDR3 loop reads CASSEAGGTDTQYF. The CDR3, as DNA: TGTGCCAGCAGTGAAGCGGGGGGCACAGATACGCAGTATTTT.

The sample holds many counts of this clonotype. The chain employs TRBV7-9 and TRBJ2-5; TRBD2 aligns across 12 bases. The junction had 2 bases not matched to a gene; V was cut back by 4 bases and J by 2 bases. The CDR3 has 15 amino acids. CDR1 and CDR2 from the germline V gene are SEHNR and FQNEAQ (reference sequence). The CDR3, as DNA: TGTGCCAGCAGCTACGGACTAGCGGGGCAAGAGACCCAGTACTTC. Protein sequence: CASSYGLAGQETQYF.

This clonotype has just a few counts. The gene calls are TRBV6-1 and TRBJ2-6; D is unresolved. V lost 9 bases and J lost 1, with 16 bases in between. Germline CDR1 is MNHNS and CDR2 is SASEGT. The length of the CDR3 is 16 residues. The DNA of the CDR3 is TGTGCCAGTCAGGATAACTCCCTTTCTGGGGCCAACGTCCTGACTTTC. As protein: CASQDNSLSGANVLTF.

The V call is TRBV6-6, the J call TRBJ2-3; TRBD2 matches at 8 bases. V shed 5 bases, J shed 11 bases, and the junction held 12 bases outside the gene matches. The germline V gene has CDR1 MNHNY and CDR2 SVGAGI (reference sequence). The CDR3 is 14 residues long. CDR3 DNA: TGTGCCAGCAGTAGACTAGCGAGGAACAATGAGCAGTATTTT. Translated, it gives CASSRLARNNEQYF.

This chain joins TRBV6-5 and TRBJ2-6; D unresolved. With 0 bases removed from V and 0 bases from J, the gap between germline ends came to 6 bases. The CDR3 consists of 16 residues. Germline lookup yields CDR1 MNHEY and CDR2 SVGAGI. The CDR3 bases are TGTGCCAGCAGTTACTCCCTCAACTCTGGGGCCAACGTCCTGACTTTC. Translating gives CASSYSLNSGANVLTF.

Relative to its sample, this clonotype is medium-sized. The chain has TRBV11-2 and TRBJ2-1, with D perhaps matching TRBD2 (6 bases). The CDR3 extends over 16 amino acids. CDR1 is SGHAT and CDR2 is FQNNGV in the germline V gene. The V gene lost 1 base and the J gene lost 3 bases, with 13 bases spanning the gap. The CDR3 coding sequence is TGTGCCAGCAGCTTAGCGGGGGTTAGCTACTACAATGAGCAGTTCTTC. Amino acids: CASSLAGVSYYNEQFF.

This chain connects TRBV6-6 to TRBJ2-1; 7 positions match TRBD1. Per germline, CDR1 MNHNY and CDR2 SVGAGI (reference sequence). Trimming at V came to 7 bases and at J to 4 bases, leaving 4 bases not matched to a gene. The CDR3 is 13 residues long. In DNA form, the CDR3 reads TGTGCCAGCACTCTGACAGGGTACAATGAGCAGTTCTTC. This translates into CASTLTGYNEQFF.

This clonotype was observed a handful of times. The chain has TRBV27 and TRBJ2-5, with 7 bases identical to TRBD1. Germline lookup yields CDR1 MNHEY and CDR2 SMNVEV (reference sequence). The V segment lost 2 bases and the J segment 5 bases; nucleotides outside the gene matches: 8. The CDR3 consists of 15 residues. The DNA for the CDR3 is TGTGCCAGCAGTTTACACAGGGGCCGAGGGGAGACCCAGTACTTC. This sequence encodes CASSLHRGRGETQYF.

Concerning this clonotype: A much larger clone lies one base from this, so it may be a read error. The rearrangement uses TRBV27 and TRBJ2-3; no clear D gene. Trimming removed 6 bases at V and 0 bases at J, with 4 bases between. Germline V gene lookup returns CDR1 MNHEY and CDR2 SMNVEV (reference sequence). The CDR3 totals 12 residues. The CDR3 protein is CASRSSTDTQYF. The CDR3 nucleotides read TGTGCCAGCAGGTCTAGCACAGATACGCAGTATTTT.

This clonotype was recorded many times. The chain couples TRBV27 to TRBJ2-5, with D possibly matching TRBD2 (5 bases). The CDR3 totals 20 residues. Germline V gives CDR1 MNHEY, CDR2 SMNVEV (reference sequence). Trimming stripped 7 bases from V and 5 bases from J, with 35 bases between. Here the CDR3 reads CASTPPRARGPLICLETQYF. The CDR3 bases are TGTGCCAGCACCCCCCCCCGGGCGAGAGGGCCGTTGATTTGTTTGGAGACCCAGTACTTC.

This clonotype has only a few counts. The chain combines TRBV6-1 with TRBJ2-1; 7 bases fit TRBD2. Judging by the DNA end, TRBJ2-7 fits better; the J call may be wrong. The CDR3 extends over 14 amino acids. Germline CDR1 MNHNS, CDR2 SASEGT. CDR3 residues: CASTTEGAGREQYF. The CDR3 bases are TGTGCCAGCACCACGGAGGGAGCGGGACGGGAGCAGTACTTC.

The genes are TRBV12-3 or TRBV12-4 and TRBJ2-1; 7 nucleotides agree with TRBD2. V gave up 5 bases and J gave up 7 bases; unmatched junction bases: 5. The CDR3 totals 13 residues. Here the CDR3 reads CASSQGGRNEQFF. CDR3 DNA: TGTGCCAGCAGTCAGGGAGGGCGGAATGAGCAGTTCTTC.

Only a few counts were recorded for this clonotype. The rearrangement joins TRBV7-2 to TRBJ2-1; tentative D call: TRBD2 (5 bases). The CDR3 is 17 amino acids. Germline V gene sequence: CDR1 SGHTA, CDR2 FQGNSA. V was cut by 4 bases and J by 13 bases, with 29 bases left in between. CDR3 DNA: TGTGCCAGCAGCTCACTCCCCGGGTCGACTAACCAAGAGACCCAGTTCTTC. Protein sequence: CASSSLPGSTNQETQFF.